The entry below gives a single T cell receptor beta chain sequence along with its context. This sample was included in a study of T cell changes during pregnancy in multiple sclerosis. The CDR3 length is 14 residues. The V gene's germline CDR1 is MNHEY and CDR2 SMNVEV (reference sequence). V lost 5 bases and J 4 bases, leaving 14 bases between the germline ends. Here immunoSEQ multiplex PCR was the method, and the copy in TCRdb shows in-frame clones only, minus some. The data hold roughly 25,000 clones, with about 89% observed a single time. This sample comprised CD8+ T cells from peripheral blood mononuclear cells, obtained in the first trimester of pregnancy. The TCR was taken from a female donor in good health, enrolled as a control in a pregnancy study. The chain couples TRBV27 to TRBJ1-2; no reliable D call. The CDR3 DNA reads TGTGCCAGCAGTCCCACTCCGGCGGCCTATGGCTACACCTTC. As protein: CASSPTPAAYGYTF.